The 16 T cell receptor beta chains in this list originate from one sample, sequenced in a study of blood T cell repertoires in COVID-19. The protocol was immunoSEQ multiplex PCR, while the TCRdb copy is restricted to in-frame clones and leaves out a portion. Of 310,000 or so clones listed, roughly 84% are singletons. The specimen was peripheral blood. The receptors here all came from a man over 45 with active or convalescent COVID-19.

The chain has TRBV6-6 and TRBJ1-1; tentative D call: TRBD1 (6 bases). The CDR3 runs to 15 residues. Trimming cost V 0 bases and J 2 bases, with 10 bases left between them. CDR1 MNHNY and CDR2 SVGAGI come from the germline V gene (reference sequence). The CDR3 sequence is CASSYSARGNTEAFF. CDR3 in DNA: TGTGCCAGCAGTTACTCGGCCAGGGGTAACACTGAAGCTTTCTTT.

As regards this clone: Additional DNA sequences in this sample encode the identical CDR3. The gene calls are TRBV28 and TRBJ1-2, with D unclear. CDR1 is MDHEN and CDR2 is SYDVKM in the germline V gene. V was pared by 4 bases and J by 2 bases, with 2 bases between. The CDR3 is made up of 11 amino acids. CDR3 bases: TGTGCCAGCAGTTCGAACTATGGCTACACCTTC. Amino acids: CASSSNYGYTF.

In nucleotides, the CDR3 is TGTGCCATCAGGGCCGGGACAGGGCAAGAGACCCAGTACTTC. This gives the protein CAIRAGTGQETQYF. The chain joins TRBV10-3 to TRBJ2-5; TRBD1 aligns across 9 bases. This CDR3 contains 14 residues. V shed 6 bases and J 2 bases; nucleotides not matched to a gene: 4. Germline V lookup: CDR1 ENHRY, CDR2 SYGVKD.

This clone was found a few times. The chain has TRBV19 and TRBJ1-1; 9 bases line up with TRBD1. Trimming took 3 bases from V and 7 from J; bases not matched to a gene: 6. The germline gives CDR1 LNHDA, CDR2 SQIVND (reference sequence). The CDR3 has 14 amino acids. DNA for the CDR3: TGTGCCAGTAGTATGAGACAGGGGGAGGGTGAAGCTTTCTTT. Amino acids: CASSMRQGEGEAFF. Combining the CDR3 with reference TRBV19 and TRBJ1-1 gives the whole variable domain DGGITQSPKYLFRKEGQNVTLSCEQNLNHDAMYWYRQDPGQGLRLIYYSQIVNDFQKGDIAEGYSVSREKKESFPLTVTSAQKNPTAFYLCASSMRQGEGEAFFGQGTRLTVV.

This clone was seen just once. The chain joins TRBV3-1 (or the pseudogene TRBV3-2) to TRBJ2-2, with 9 positions matching TRBD1. The CDR3 extends over 19 amino acids. V trimming: 0 bases; J trimming: 0 bases; junction bases outside the gene matches: 8. Germline V gene lookup returns CDR1 LGHDT and CDR2 YNNKEL (reference sequence). The CDR3 nucleotides are TGTGCCAGCAGCCAAGACCGGGACAGGGAATTACCGAACACCGGGGAGCTGTTTTTT. Its translation: CASSQDRDRELPNTGELFF.

The chain uses TRBV7-8 and TRBJ1-5, with D perhaps TRBD1 (5 bases). The germline gives CDR1 SGHVS, CDR2 FQNEAQ. V lost 1 base, J lost 3 bases, and 16 bases lay in between. This CDR3 has 17 residues. CDR3 coding DNA: TGTGCCAGCAGCTTAGGCGCGGTGGGGGGTTCCAATCAGCCCCAGCATTTT. This sequence encodes CASSLGAVGGSNQPQHF.

The chain links TRBV6-2 or TRBV6-3 to TRBJ2-5, with 11 bases identical to TRBD2. Germline CDR1 MNHEY, CDR2 SVGEGT. The CDR3 contains 17 residues. The V and J ends lost 2 bases and 1 base, in that order; junction bases with no gene match: 6. CDR3 sequence (DNA): TGTGCCAGCAGTTACCAGACTAGCGGGACTATCCAAGAGACCCAGTACTTC. Protein product: CASSYQTSGTIQETQYF.

CDR3 residues: CASSQIGQGDTIYF. DNA of the CDR3: TGCGCCAGCAGCCAGATCGGACAAGGGGACACCATATATTTT. J is TRBJ1-3 and V is TRBV5-1, with a weak D call TRBD1 (5 bases). The V end lost 4 bases, the J end lost 8 bases, and 16 bases lay between the germline ends. Germline V gene lookup returns CDR1 SGHRS and CDR2 YFSETQ. The CDR3 is 14 residues long.

The chain couples TRBV6-5 to TRBJ1-2; D is ambiguous. With 2 bases removed from V and 5 bases from J, the gap between germline ends came to 12 bases. Germline V gene lookup returns CDR1 MNHEY and CDR2 SVGAGI. CDR3 length: 14 residues. CDR3 DNA: TGTGCCAGCAGTTACGGGCCCAGTGTATATGGCTACACCTTC. Protein product: CASSYGPSVYGYTF.

V is TRBV7-9 and J is TRBJ1-2; 8 bases are a match to TRBD1. Germline V gives CDR1 SEHNR, CDR2 FQNEAQ (reference sequence). CDR3 length: 15 residues. The V segment lost 4 bases and the J segment 0 bases; nucleotides outside the gene matches: 4. CDR3 in amino acids: CASSSDRATNYGYTF. CDR3 nucleotide sequence: TGTGCCAGCAGCTCGGACAGGGCTACTAACTATGGCTACACCTTC. The whole variable domain, remainder taken from reference TRBV7-9 and TRBJ1-2, is DTGVSQNPRHKITKRGQNVTFRCDPISEHNRLYWYRQTLGQGPEFLTYFQNEAQLEKSRLLSDRFSAERPKGSFSTLEIQRTEQGDSAMYLCASSSDRATNYGYTFGSGTRLTVV.

The rearrangement uses TRBV5-4 and TRBJ1-6; weak D call: TRBD1 (5 bases). CDR3 length: 14 amino acids. CDR1 and CDR2 (germline): SGHNT, YYREEE (reference sequence). V was pared by 0 bases and J by 9 bases, with 10 bases between. The CDR3 coding sequence is TGTGCCAGCAGCTTGGAGGGGCGCGTTTCACCCCTCCACTTT. Translated, it gives CASSLEGRVSPLHF.

The V gene is TRBV29-1, the J gene TRBJ2-7, with TRBD1 matching over 10 bases. Germline-derived CDR1 and CDR2 are SQVTM and ANQGSEA. Germline trimming cut 3 bases from V and 2 bases from J; bases unmatched to any gene: 10. This CDR3 is built from 16 residues. CDR3 coding DNA: TGCAGCGTTGAGAGTCCGGACAGGGGGGGGACCTACGAGCAGTACTTC. Its translation is CSVESPDRGGTYEQYF.

The gene calls are TRBV19 and TRBJ2-7; 10 bases match TRBD1. V was pared by 5 bases and J by 2 bases, with 9 bases of the junction left unmatched. CDR1 LNHDA and CDR2 SQIVND come from the germline V gene (reference sequence). This CDR3 is 16 amino acids long. CDR3 DNA: TGTGCCAGTAGTTCACCGGGACAGGGGCTCCCCTACGAGCAGTACTTC. This codes for CASSSPGQGLPYEQYF.

The chain employs TRBV19 and TRBJ1-4; D might be TRBD1 (6 bases). The CDR3 totals 16 residues. Trimming removed 4 bases from V and 0 bases from J, with 12 bases in between. CDR1 and CDR2 (germline): LNHDA, SQIVND (reference sequence). CDR3 sequence (DNA): TGTGCCAGTAGTAGAAGAACAGGGTCAACTAATGAAAAACTGTTTTTT. Protein: CASSRRTGSTNEKLFF. Using reference TRBV19 and TRBJ1-4 for the parts outside the CDR3, the full variable domain is DGGITQSPKYLFRKEGQNVTLSCEQNLNHDAMYWYRQDPGQGLRLIYYSQIVNDFQKGDIAEGYSVSREKKESFPLTVTSAQKNPTAFYLCASSRRTGSTNEKLFFGSGTQLSVL.

The chain employs TRBV29-1 and TRBJ2-3; a weak D match, TRBD2 (5 bases). The CDR3 sequence is 16 residues long. Germline V gives CDR1 SQVTM, CDR2 ANQGSEA. V lost 1 base and J lost 1, with 15 bases in between. The CDR3 spells CSVEGTPRRGTDTQYF. The CDR3 bases are TGCAGCGTTGAAGGGACCCCTCGGCGGGGCACAGATACGCAGTATTTT.

This clone was detected only once. The rearrangement joins TRBV2 to TRBJ2-3, with a weak D call TRBD2 (6 bases). Trimming pared 3 bases from V and 2 bases from J, leaving 15 bases between. CDR1 is SNHLY, CDR2 FYNNEI, per germline. The CDR3 spans 16 residues. The CDR3 region is CASSDRQRVLTDTQYF. CDR3 in DNA: TGTGCCAGCAGTGACCGGCAGCGGGTACTCACAGATACGCAGTATTTT.